This T cell receptor (beta chain) was sequenced during a study of T cells in Graves' hyperthyroidism and ophthalmopathy. Findings and limits, study-wide: Among thyroid clonotypes expanded above 0.001, most also appeared in blood.

TCR beta CDR3 regions were amplified from RNA transcripts. HTBI primers were used for first-round RT-PCR of the TCR CDR3. TCRdb analysed the multiplex PCR reads with MiXCR anew, one entry per CDR3 protein. Among a few hundred thousand distinct CDR3 sequences listed, approximately 23% were seen once. This clonotype was counted ten times or more. Its specificity is not known. With duration under 3 months, ophthalmopathy was active: Clinical Activity Score at least 3, NOSPECS at least 4. The V segment lost 6 bases and the J segment 2 bases; nucleotides outside the gene matches: 5. Germline values: CDR1 SEHNR, CDR2 FQNEAQ (reference sequence). The length of the CDR3 is 14 residues.

The rearrangement joins TRBV7-9 to TRBJ2-7; 9 nucleotides match TRBD1. The sequence derives from a woman aged 70 to 79 with Graves' ophthalmopathy. Input material: blood. The CDR3 region is CASSQTGGTYEQYF. In DNA, the CDR3 is TGTGCCAGCAGTCAGACAGGGGGAACCTACGAGCAGTACTTC. The variable domain in full, completed from reference TRBV7-9 and TRBJ2-7, reads DTGVSQNPRHKITKRGQNVTFRCDPISEHNRLYWYRQTLGQGPEFLTYFQNEAQLEKSRLLSDRFSAERPKGSFSTLEIQRTEQGDSAMYLCASSQTGGTYEQYFGPGTRLTVT.